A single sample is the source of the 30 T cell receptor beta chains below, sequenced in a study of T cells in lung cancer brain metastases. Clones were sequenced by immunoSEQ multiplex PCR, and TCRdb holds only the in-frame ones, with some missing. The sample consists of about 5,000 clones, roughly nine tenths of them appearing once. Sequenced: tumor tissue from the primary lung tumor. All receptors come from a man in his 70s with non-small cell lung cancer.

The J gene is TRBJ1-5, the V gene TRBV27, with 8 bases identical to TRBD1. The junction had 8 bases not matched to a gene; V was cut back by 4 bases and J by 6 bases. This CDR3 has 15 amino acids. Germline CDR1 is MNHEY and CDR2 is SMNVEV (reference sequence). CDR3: CASSSSGQVPQPQHF. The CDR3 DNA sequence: TGTGCCAGCAGTTCATCGGGACAGGTTCCTCAGCCCCAGCATTTT.

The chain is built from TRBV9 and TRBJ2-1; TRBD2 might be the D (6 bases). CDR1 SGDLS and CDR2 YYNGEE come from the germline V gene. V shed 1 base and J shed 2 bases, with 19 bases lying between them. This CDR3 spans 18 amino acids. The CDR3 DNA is TGTGCCAGCAGCGTAACGATAGCGGCGGATCAAACCTACAATGAGCAGTTCTTC. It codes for CASSVTIAADQTYNEQFF.

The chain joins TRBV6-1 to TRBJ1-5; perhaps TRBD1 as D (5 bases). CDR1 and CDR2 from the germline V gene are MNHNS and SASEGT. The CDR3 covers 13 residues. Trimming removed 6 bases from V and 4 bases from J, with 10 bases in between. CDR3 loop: CASRWGLNQPQHF. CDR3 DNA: TGTGCCAGCAGATGGGGCCTGAATCAGCCCCAGCATTTT.

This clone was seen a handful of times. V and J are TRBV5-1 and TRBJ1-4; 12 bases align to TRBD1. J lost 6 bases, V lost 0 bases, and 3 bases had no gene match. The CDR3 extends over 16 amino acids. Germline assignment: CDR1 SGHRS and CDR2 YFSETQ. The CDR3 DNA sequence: TGCGCCAGCAGCTTGGAGGGGACAGGGGGCGATGAAAAACTGTTTTTT. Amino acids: CASSLEGTGGDEKLFF.

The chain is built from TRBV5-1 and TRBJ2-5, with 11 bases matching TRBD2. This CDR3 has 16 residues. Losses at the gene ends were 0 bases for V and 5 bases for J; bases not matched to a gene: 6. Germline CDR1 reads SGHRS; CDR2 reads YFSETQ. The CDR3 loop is CASSLGLAGGMETQYF. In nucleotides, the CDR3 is TGCGCCAGCAGCTTGGGGCTAGCGGGAGGAATGGAGACCCAGTACTTC.

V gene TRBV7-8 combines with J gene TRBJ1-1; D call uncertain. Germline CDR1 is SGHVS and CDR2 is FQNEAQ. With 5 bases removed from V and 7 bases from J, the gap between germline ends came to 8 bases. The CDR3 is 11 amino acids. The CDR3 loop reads CASSLGVEAFF. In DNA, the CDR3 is TGTGCCAGCAGCCTGGGAGTTGAAGCTTTCTTT.

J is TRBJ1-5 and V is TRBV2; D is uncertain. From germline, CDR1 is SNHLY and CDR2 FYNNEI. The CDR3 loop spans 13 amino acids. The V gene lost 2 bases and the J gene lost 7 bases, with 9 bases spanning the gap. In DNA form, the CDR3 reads TGTGCCAGCAGTGAACGAGACGGGCAGCCCCAGCATTTT. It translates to CASSERDGQPQHF.

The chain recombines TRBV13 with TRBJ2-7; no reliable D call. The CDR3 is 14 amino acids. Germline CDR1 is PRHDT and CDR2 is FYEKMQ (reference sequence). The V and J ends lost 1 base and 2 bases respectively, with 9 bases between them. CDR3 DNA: TGTGCCAGCAGCTTAGTGGGCACTACCTACGAGCAGTACTTC. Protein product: CASSLVGTTYEQYF.

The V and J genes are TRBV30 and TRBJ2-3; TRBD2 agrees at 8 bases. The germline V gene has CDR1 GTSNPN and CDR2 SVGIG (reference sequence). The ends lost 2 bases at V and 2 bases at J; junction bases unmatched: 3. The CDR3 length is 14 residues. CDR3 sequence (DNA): TGTGCCTGGAGTTTAGCGGGGCTCACAGATACGCAGTATTTT. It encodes CAWSLAGLTDTQYF.

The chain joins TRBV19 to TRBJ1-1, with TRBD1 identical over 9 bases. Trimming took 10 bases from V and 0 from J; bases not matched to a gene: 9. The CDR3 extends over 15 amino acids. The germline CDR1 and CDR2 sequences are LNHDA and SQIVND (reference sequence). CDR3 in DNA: TGTGCCACCCGGACAGGGGCACCTATGAACACTGAAGCTTTCTTT. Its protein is CATRTGAPMNTEAFF.

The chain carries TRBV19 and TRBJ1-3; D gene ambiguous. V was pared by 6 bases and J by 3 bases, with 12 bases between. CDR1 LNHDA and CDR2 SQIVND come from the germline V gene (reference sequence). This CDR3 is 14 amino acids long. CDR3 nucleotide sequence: TGTGCCAGTAGACCCGGGAGCGTTGGAAACACCATATATTTT. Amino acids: CASRPGSVGNTIYF. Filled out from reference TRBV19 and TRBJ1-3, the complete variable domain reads DGGITQSPKYLFRKEGQNVTLSCEQNLNHDAMYWYRQDPGQGLRLIYYSQIVNDFQKGDIAEGYSVSREKKESFPLTVTSAQKNPTAFYLCASRPGSVGNTIYFGEGSWLTVV.

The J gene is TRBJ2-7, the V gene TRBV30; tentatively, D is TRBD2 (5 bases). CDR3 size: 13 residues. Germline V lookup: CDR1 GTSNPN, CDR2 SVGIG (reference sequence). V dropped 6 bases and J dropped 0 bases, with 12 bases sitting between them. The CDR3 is CACYGRGSYEQYF. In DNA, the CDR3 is TGTGCCTGCTATGGACGGGGCTCCTACGAGCAGTACTTC.

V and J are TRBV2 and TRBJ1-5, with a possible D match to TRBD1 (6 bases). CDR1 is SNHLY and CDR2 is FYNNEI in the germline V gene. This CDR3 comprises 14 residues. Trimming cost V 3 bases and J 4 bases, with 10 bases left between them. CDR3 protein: CASSDRGGNQPQHF. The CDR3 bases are TGTGCCAGCAGTGACAGGGGAGGAAATCAGCCCCAGCATTTT.

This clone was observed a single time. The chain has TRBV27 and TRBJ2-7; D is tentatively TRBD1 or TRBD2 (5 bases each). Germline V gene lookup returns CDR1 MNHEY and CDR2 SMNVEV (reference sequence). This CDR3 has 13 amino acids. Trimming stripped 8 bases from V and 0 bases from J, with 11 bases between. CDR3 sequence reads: CASRDVSSYEQYF. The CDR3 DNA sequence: TGTGCCAGCCGGGACGTGAGCTCCTACGAGCAGTACTTC.

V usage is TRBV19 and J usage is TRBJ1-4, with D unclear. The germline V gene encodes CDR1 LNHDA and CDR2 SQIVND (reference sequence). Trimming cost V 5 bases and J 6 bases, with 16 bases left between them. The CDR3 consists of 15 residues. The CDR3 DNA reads TGTGCCAGTAGTGGAGGACTCCTATCCCATGAAAAACTGTTTTTT. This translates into CASSGGLLSHEKLFF.

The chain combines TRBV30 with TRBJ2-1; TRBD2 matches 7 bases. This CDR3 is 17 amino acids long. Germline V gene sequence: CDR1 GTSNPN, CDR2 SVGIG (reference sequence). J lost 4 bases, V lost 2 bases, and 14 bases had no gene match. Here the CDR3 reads CAWSLGGASGLYNEQFF. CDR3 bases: TGTGCCTGGAGTCTCGGAGGGGCTAGCGGCCTATACAATGAGCAGTTCTTC.

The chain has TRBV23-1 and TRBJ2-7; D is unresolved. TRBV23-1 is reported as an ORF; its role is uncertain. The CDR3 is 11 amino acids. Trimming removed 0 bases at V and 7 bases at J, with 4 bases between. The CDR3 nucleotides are TGCGCCAGCAGTCAATCGTTGGAGCAGTACTTC. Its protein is CASSQSLEQYF.

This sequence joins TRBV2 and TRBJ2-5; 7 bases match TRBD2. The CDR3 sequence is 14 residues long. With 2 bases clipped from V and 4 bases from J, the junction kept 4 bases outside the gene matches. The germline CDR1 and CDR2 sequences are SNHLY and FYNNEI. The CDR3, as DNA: TGTGCCAGCAGTGAAACAGGACTAGGAGAGACCCAGTACTTC. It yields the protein CASSETGLGETQYF.

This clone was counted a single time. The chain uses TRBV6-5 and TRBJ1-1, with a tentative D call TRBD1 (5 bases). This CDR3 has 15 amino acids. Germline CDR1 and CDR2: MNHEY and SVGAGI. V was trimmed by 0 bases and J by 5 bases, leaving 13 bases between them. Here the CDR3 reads CASSYSNQGRTEAFF. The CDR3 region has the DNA TGTGCCAGCAGTTACTCGAATCAGGGCCGAACTGAAGCTTTCTTT.

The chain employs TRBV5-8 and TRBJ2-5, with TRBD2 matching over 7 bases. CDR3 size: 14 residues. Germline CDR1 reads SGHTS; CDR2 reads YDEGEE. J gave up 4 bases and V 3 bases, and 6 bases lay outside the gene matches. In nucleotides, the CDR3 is TGTGCCAGCAGCTGGGACCGGGGGGTAGAGACCCAGTACTTC. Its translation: CASSWDRGVETQYF.

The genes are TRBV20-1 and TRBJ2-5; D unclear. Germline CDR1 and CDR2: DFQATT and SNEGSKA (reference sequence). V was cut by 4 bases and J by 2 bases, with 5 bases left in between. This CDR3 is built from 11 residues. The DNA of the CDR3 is TGCAGTGCTATCCCTCAAGAGACCCAGTACTTC. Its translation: CSAIPQETQYF.

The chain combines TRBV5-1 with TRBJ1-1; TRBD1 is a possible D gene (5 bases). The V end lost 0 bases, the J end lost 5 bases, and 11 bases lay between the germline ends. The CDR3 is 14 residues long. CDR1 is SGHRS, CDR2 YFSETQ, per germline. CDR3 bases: TGCGCCAGCAGCTTGGATGGGACGAATACTGAAGCTTTCTTT. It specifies CASSLDGTNTEAFF.

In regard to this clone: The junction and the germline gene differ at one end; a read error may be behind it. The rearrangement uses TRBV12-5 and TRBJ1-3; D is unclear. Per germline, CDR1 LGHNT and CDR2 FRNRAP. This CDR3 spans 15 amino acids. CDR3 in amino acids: CASGLVLNSGNTIYF. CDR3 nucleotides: TGTGCTAGTGGTTTGGTCCTCAACTCTGGAAATACCATATATTTT. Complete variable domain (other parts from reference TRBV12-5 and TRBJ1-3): DARVTQTPRHKVTEMGQEVTMRCQPILGHNTVFWYRQTMMQGLELLAYFRNRAPLDDSGMPKDRFSAEMPDATLATLKIQPSEPRDSAVYFCASGLVLNSGNTIYFGEGSWLTVV.

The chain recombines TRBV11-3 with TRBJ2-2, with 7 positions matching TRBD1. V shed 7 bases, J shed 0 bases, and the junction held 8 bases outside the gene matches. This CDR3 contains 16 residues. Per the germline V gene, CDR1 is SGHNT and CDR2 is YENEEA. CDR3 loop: CASTRQGASNTGELFF. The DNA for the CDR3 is TGTGCCAGCACCAGACAGGGCGCCTCGAACACCGGGGAGCTGTTTTTT.

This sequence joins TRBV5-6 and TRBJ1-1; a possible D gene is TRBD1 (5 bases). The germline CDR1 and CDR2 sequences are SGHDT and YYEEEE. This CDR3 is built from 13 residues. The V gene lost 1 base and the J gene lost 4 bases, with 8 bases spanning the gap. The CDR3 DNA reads TGTGCCAGCAGCTTGCCAGGGAGCACTGAAGCTTTCTTT. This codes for CASSLPGSTEAFF.

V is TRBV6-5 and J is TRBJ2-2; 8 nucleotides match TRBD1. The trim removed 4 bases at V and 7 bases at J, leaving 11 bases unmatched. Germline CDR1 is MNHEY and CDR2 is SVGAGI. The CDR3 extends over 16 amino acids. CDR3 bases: TGTGCCAGCAGTTTTGACAGGGGCGGGTTGGTCGGGGAGCTGTTTTTT. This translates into CASSFDRGGLVGELFF.

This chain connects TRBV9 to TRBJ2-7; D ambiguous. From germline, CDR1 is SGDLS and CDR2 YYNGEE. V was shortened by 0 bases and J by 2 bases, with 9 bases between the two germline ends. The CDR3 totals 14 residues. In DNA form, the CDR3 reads TGTGCCAGCAGCGTAGGGCTACCAACCTACGAGCAGTACTTC. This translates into CASSVGLPTYEQYF.

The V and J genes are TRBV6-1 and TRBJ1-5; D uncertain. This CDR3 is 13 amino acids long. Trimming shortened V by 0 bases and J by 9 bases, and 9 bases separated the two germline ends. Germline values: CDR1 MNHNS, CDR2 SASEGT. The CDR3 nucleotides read TGTGCCAGCAGTGAAGCCCTGGTAGTGCCCCAGCATTTT. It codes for CASSEALVVPQHF.

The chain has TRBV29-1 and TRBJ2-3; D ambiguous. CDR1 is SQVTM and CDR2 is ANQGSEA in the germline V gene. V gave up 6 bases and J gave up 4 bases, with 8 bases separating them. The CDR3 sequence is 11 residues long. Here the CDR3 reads CSVGRADTQYF. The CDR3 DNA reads TGCAGCGTCGGCAGAGCAGATACGCAGTATTTT.

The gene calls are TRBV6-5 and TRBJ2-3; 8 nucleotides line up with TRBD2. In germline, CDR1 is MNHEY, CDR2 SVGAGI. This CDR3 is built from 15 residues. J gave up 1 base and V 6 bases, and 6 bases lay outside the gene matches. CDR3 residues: CASRRSGSGTDTQYF. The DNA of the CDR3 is TGTGCCAGCAGACGCAGCGGGAGCGGCACAGATACGCAGTATTTT.